The 13 T cell receptor beta chains presented below share a single source sample, sequenced in a study of human T cells and chemical hapten exposure. Before extraction, the whole blood was not fractionated, and total RNA was taken from it. MiXCR was run by TCRdb on the 5' RACE reads, yielding one entry per CDR3 protein. The sample has about 140,000 distinct CDR3 sequences, 4.1% seen once. These receptors came from a female donor in good health.

This clonotype was recorded many times. The rearrangement uses TRBV3-1 and TRBJ1-4; D gene uncertain. The germline V gene encodes CDR1 LGHDT and CDR2 YNNKEL (reference sequence). CDR3 length: 15 amino acids. V gave up 0 bases and J gave up 8 bases, with 13 bases separating them. CDR3 loop: CASSQERVRGEKLFF. CDR3 nucleotide sequence: TGTGCCAGCAGCCAAGAAAGAGTCCGGGGAGAAAAACTGTTTTTT.

This clonotype was observed at least ten times. This chain links TRBV5-1 with TRBJ2-3; 9 nucleotides align to TRBD2. V dropped 4 bases and J dropped 3; count of bases not matched to a gene: 6. Germline V lookup: CDR1 SGHRS, CDR2 YFSETQ. CDR3 length equals 15 residues. The CDR3 protein is CASSLGTSRTDTQYF. The CDR3 coding sequence is TGCGCCAGCAGCCTGGGGACTAGCCGGACAGATACGCAGTATTTT.

This clonotype was found many times. V is TRBV6-6 and J is TRBJ1-6; 7 bases match TRBD1. The germline CDR1 and CDR2 sequences are MNHNY and SVGAGI (reference sequence). The CDR3 extends over 15 amino acids. Losses at the gene ends were 0 bases for V and 8 bases for J; bases not matched to a gene: 4. CDR3 bases: TGTGCCAGCAGTTACTCGGGACAGTCCTATTCACCCCTCCACTTT. Translation: CASSYSGQSYSPLHF.

Many counts were recorded for this clonotype. The CDR3 loop reads CASSIKQSYGYTF. CDR3 bases: TGCGCCAGCAGCATAAAACAGAGCTATGGCTACACCTTC. V gene TRBV5-1 combines with J gene TRBJ1-2; D is unresolved. In germline, CDR1 is SGHRS, CDR2 YFSETQ. Trimming pared 4 bases from V and 4 bases from J, leaving 11 bases between. This CDR3 has 13 residues.

This clonotype was seen at least ten times. The chain couples TRBV18 to TRBJ2-5; TRBD2 agrees at 10 bases. CDR1 and CDR2 from the germline V gene are KGHSH and LQKENI. V lost 0 bases and J lost 1; bases outside the gene matches: 2. The CDR3 is 16 residues long. CDR3 residues: CASSPPAGGTQETQYF. DNA for the CDR3: TGTGCCAGCTCACCACCAGCGGGGGGGACCCAAGAGACCCAGTACTTC.

This clonotype was detected many times. This sequence joins TRBV24-1 and TRBJ2-5; D gene ambiguous. Trimming left V 8 bases short and J 2 bases short, with 8 bases between. Germline CDR1 KGHDR, CDR2 SFDVKD. The CDR3 covers 12 residues. The chain's CDR3 is CATKITQETQYF. In nucleotides, the CDR3 is TGTGCCACCAAGATTACTCAAGAGACCCAGTACTTC.

Points on this clonotype: Possible read error: a much larger clone is one base away. The chain joins TRBV9 to TRBJ2-7; weak D call: TRBD1 (5 bases). Germline V gene data show CDR1 as SGDLS and CDR2 as YYNGEE. The CDR3 loop spans 14 amino acids. The V and J ends lost 4 bases and 5 bases respectively, with 16 bases between them. As DNA, the CDR3 is TGTGCCAGCAGCCTAGACAGTAGATCCGACGAGCAGTACTTC. This sequence encodes CASSLDSRSDEQYF.

This clonotype was counted only a few times. The V call is TRBV7-7, the J call TRBJ2-5, with TRBD1 as a possible D gene (5 bases). CDR1 and CDR2 (germline): SSHAT, FNYEAQ (reference sequence). V shed 2 bases and J shed 2 bases, with 12 bases lying between them. The CDR3 has 15 amino acids. The CDR3, as DNA: TGTGCCAGCAGCTTATTGCCAGGGCCTCAAGAGACCCAGTACTTC. This translates into CASSLLPGPQETQYF.

Ten or more counts support this clonotype. The chain is built from TRBV28 and TRBJ1-3; TRBD1 matches 7 bases. The CDR3 consists of 15 residues. Germline trimming cut 8 bases from V and 0 bases from J; bases unmatched to any gene: 7. CDR1 is MDHEN and CDR2 is SYDVKM in the germline V gene. CDR3 sequence: CASGRGSDSGNTIYF. The CDR3, as DNA: TGTGCCAGCGGCAGGGGGTCCGACTCTGGAAACACCATATATTTT.

This chain joins TRBV5-4 and TRBJ2-3; TRBD2 matches at 9 bases. CDR1 is SGHNT and CDR2 is YYREEE in the germline V gene (reference sequence). V lost 4 bases, J lost 2 bases, and 11 bases stayed unmatched. The CDR3 runs to 17 residues. The CDR3 here is CASSQIAGEDLTDTQYF. The CDR3 bases are TGTGCCAGCAGCCAGATAGCGGGGGAGGACCTCACAGATACGCAGTATTTT.

The rearrangement links TRBV7-8 to TRBJ1-1; D gene unclear. The CDR3 consists of 14 residues. Germline assignment: CDR1 SGHVS and CDR2 FQNEAQ. Trimming shortened V by 2 bases and J by 2 bases, and 9 bases separated the two germline ends. The CDR3 sequence: CASSLSWGNTEAFF. In DNA, the CDR3 is TGTGCCAGCAGCTTATCCTGGGGAAACACTGAAGCTTTCTTT.

This clonotype occurred many times. The chain recombines TRBV13 with TRBJ1-1, with 10 bases matching TRBD1. Germline values: CDR1 PRHDT, CDR2 FYEKMQ (reference sequence). With V trimmed by 4 bases and J by 4 bases, 6 bases remained unmatched. This CDR3 has 15 amino acids. CDR3 protein: CASSSGTGEGTEAFF. As DNA, the CDR3 is TGTGCCAGCAGCTCGGGGACAGGGGAGGGCACTGAAGCTTTCTTT.

This clonotype was counted many times. The genes are TRBV6-6 and TRBJ1-5; D remains unclear. CDR1 and CDR2 from the germline V gene are MNHNY and SVGAGI (reference sequence). This CDR3 has 12 amino acids. The germline V and J ends were trimmed by 5 bases and 5 bases, with 7 bases remaining between them. CDR3 in amino acids: CASSPRDQPQHF. The CDR3 nucleotides read TGTGCCAGCAGTCCGAGGGATCAGCCCCAGCATTTT.